Listed below are T cell receptor beta chains from one sample, sequenced in a study of shared clonotypes between healthy human individuals. Libraries were prepared by immunoSEQ multiplex PCR; TCRdb keeps only in-frame clonotypes and omits some of them. The sample consists of some 1.5 million clones, around 95% of them appearing once. The sample consisted of naive CD4+ T cells sorted from blood. Receptors were obtained from a man under 40 in good health. CDR3s include the opening cysteine and the closing phenylalanine or tryptophan. The order of the fields is V gene, D gene, J gene, clone size, CDR3 DNA, CDR3 protein. The D gene is left open where the match is weak. Clone size is shown for a subset of rows, as once, few, many or a class of expanded clone.

>TRBV15|.|TRBJ2-4|once
TGTGCCACCAGCATCTCCCCGGGGGCAGGGAATGTAGCCAAAAACATTCAGTACTTC
CATSISPGAGNVAKNIQYF
>TRBV25-1|.|TRBJ1-2|.
TGTGCCAGCAGTGATCGAACAAGTCCCTATGGCTACACCTTC
CASSDRTSPYGYTF
>TRBV7-8|.|TRBJ2-3|.
TGTGCCAGCAGCCCGTTAGCCCCAGATACGCAGTATTTT
CASSPLAPDTQYF
>TRBV7-2|TRBD2|TRBJ2-1|.
TGTGCCAGCAGCCGAGGGGGACTAGCGGGAGGTCCATACAATGAGCAGTTCTTC
CASSRGGLAGGPYNEQFF
>TRBV6-1|TRBD1|TRBJ1-4|.
TGTGCCAGCAGAACCGGGACAGGGAACGAAAAACTGTTTTTT
CASRTGTGNEKLFF
>TRBV11-2|.|TRBJ2-6|.
TGTGCCAGCAGCTTAGTCGCTAGGAAAAACTCTGGGGCCAACGTCCTGACTTTC
CASSLVARKNSGANVLTF
>TRBV10-3|.|TRBJ2-3|once
TGTGCCATCAGTGATAGGACGCGCACAGATACGCAGTATTTT
CAISDRTRTDTQYF
>TRBV7-2|.|TRBJ2-1|.
TGTGCCAGCAGCTTAGGGGGCAGGACCTACAATGAGCAGTTCTTC
CASSLGGRTYNEQFF
>TRBV6-6|.|TRBJ2-6|.
TGTGCCAGCAGGGTTAGCGGCTCTGGGGCCAACGTCCTGACTTTC
CASRVSGSGANVLTF
>TRBV19|.|TRBJ1-3|.
TGTGCCAGTAGTCCCGGAGGATCTGGAAACACCATATATTTT
CASSPGGSGNTIYF
>TRBV29-1|.|TRBJ2-1|.
TGCAGCGTTGAAGATGCGGCGGGTTCCTACAATGAGCAGTTCTTC
CSVEDAAGSYNEQFF
>TRBV5-1|TRBD2|TRBJ2-1|.
TGCGCCAGCAGCTTCAAAATCGGACTAGGGGCAACAAGCTCCTACAATGAGCAGTTCTTC
CASSFKIGLGATSSYNEQFF
>TRBV29-1|.|TRBJ2-7|.
TGCAGCTGTACTACCTCCTACGAGCAGTACTTC
CSCTTSYEQYF
>TRBV9|.|TRBJ2-1|.
TGTGCCAGCAGCGTAGGGGGTCACAATGAGCAGTTCTTC
CASSVGGHNEQFF
>TRBV5-4|.|TRBJ1-2|.
TGTGCCAGCAGCTTGGGATTAGATACAGCACATGGCTACACCTTC
CASSLGLDTAHGYTF
>TRBV6-5|.|TRBJ2-1|.
TGTGCCAGCAGCCAAACGGGACGGGGCAATGAGCAGTTCTTC
CASSQTGRGNEQFF
>TRBV7-8|.|TRBJ2-2|.
TGTGCCAGCAGGCTAAGCATCACGTTCACCGGGGAGCTGTTTTTT
CASRLSITFTGELFF
>TRBV7-9|.|TRBJ2-1|once
TGTGCCAGCGTCCGGTTTGGTGAGCAGTTCTTC
CASVRFGEQFF
>TRBV19|.|TRBJ1-2|.
TGTGCCAGTAGTATATCGTCCAGGGGAAACTATGGCTACACCTTC
CASSISSRGNYGYTF
>TRBV28|TRBD2|TRBJ2-5|.
TGTGCCAGCAACGGGGGGGGCGAGACCCAGTACTTC
CASNGGGETQYF
>TRBV28|.|TRBJ2-2|.
TGTGCCAGCAGTCCACGCAGGGAGCTGTTTTTT
CASSPRRELFF
>TRBV5-1|TRBD1|TRBJ2-7|few
TGCGCCAGCAGCTTGGGGGACAGGAGCGAGCAGTACTTC
CASSLGDRSEQYF
>TRBV28|TRBD1|TRBJ2-3|.
TGTGCCAGCAGTTTAGGGCCAGGGGGCTTCACAGATACGCAGTATTTT
CASSLGPGGFTDTQYF
>TRBV7-2|.|TRBJ2-4|.
TGTGCCAGCAGCTTAAATAATCGCCTCGTGCCCAACATTCAGTACTTC
CASSLNNRLVPNIQYF
>TRBV29-1|TRBD2|TRBJ2-3|once
TGCAGCGGCGGGGGGTTGAGCACAGATACGCAGTATTTT
CSGGGLSTDTQYF
>TRBV5-1|.|TRBJ2-7|.
TGCGCCAGCAGCTTGATGAGACTTAGAAGCTACGAGCAGTACTTC
CASSLMRLRSYEQYF
>TRBV6-1|TRBD1|TRBJ1-2|.
TGTGCCAGCAGTGTGGGGACAGGGTATGGCTACACCTTC
CASSVGTGYGYTF
>TRBV11-3|.|TRBJ2-2|.
TGTGCCAGCAGCGACGGGCACCTGGGGACCGGGGAGCTGTTTTTT
CASSDGHLGTGELFF
>TRBV5-1|.|TRBJ2-5|.
TGCGCCAGCAGCTTGGTGAAAGGCAGGGGAGAGACCCAGTACTTC
CASSLVKGRGETQYF
>TRBV27|TRBD2|TRBJ2-3|.
TGTGCCAGCAGTTTGGGGGGGAGCACAGATACGCAGTATTTT
CASSLGGSTDTQYF
>TRBV30|.|TRBJ2-7|.
TGTGCCTGGAGTGTGTGGGCTAGCTCCTACGAGCAGTACTTC
CAWSVWASSYEQYF
>TRBV18|TRBD1|TRBJ2-7|.
TGTGCCAGCTCACCCGGACAGGGGGGTCTATACGAGCAGTACTTC
CASSPGQGGLYEQYF
>TRBV18|TRBD1|TRBJ2-6|.
TGTGCCAGCTCTCTCTACCATGGACAGGGAGGCGTTTTCTTTGGGGCCAACGTCCTGACTTTC
CASSLYHGQGGVFFGANVLTF
>TRBV2|TRBD2|TRBJ2-1|.
TGTGCCAGCAGTGGGGGTTTGTCTAGCGGGAGGGGCTACAATGAGCAGTTCTTC
CASSGGLSSGRGYNEQFF
>TRBV10-3|.|TRBJ1-4|few
TGTGCCATCAGTGAGTCGAAAGAAAAACTGTTTTTT
CAISESKEKLFF
>TRBV7-2|.|TRBJ2-2|.
TGTGCCAGCAGCTTGGTCAGGAACACCGGGGAGCTGTTTTTT
CASSLVRNTGELFF
>TRBV15|TRBD1|TRBJ2-7|once
TGTGCCACCAGCAGAAACCTCAAACCGGGACAGGGCTACGAGCAGTACTTC
CATSRNLKPGQGYEQYF